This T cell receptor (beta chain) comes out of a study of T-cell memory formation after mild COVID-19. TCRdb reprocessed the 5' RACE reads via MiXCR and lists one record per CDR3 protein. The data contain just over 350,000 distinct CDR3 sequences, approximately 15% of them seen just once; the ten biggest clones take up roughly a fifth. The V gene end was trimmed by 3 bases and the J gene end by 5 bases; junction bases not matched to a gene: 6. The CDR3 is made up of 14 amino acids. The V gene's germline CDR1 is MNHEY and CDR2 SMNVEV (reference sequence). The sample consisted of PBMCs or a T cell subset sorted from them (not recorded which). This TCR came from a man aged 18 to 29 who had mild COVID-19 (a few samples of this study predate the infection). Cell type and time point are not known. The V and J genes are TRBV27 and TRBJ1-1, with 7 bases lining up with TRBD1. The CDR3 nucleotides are TGTGCCAGCAGTTTCGACCCGACAGGGACTGAAGCTTTCTTT. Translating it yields CASSFDPTGTEAFF.